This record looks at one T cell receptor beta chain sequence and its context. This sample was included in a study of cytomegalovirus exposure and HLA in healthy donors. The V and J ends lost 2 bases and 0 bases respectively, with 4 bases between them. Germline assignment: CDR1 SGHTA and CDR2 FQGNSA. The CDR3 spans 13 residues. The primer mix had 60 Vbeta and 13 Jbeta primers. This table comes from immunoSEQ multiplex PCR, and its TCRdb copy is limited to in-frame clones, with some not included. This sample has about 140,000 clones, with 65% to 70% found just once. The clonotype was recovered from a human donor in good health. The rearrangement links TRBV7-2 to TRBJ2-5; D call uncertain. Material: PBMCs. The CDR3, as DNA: TGTGCCAGCAGCTTAACTAACCAAGAGACCCAGTACTTC. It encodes CASSLTNQETQYF.